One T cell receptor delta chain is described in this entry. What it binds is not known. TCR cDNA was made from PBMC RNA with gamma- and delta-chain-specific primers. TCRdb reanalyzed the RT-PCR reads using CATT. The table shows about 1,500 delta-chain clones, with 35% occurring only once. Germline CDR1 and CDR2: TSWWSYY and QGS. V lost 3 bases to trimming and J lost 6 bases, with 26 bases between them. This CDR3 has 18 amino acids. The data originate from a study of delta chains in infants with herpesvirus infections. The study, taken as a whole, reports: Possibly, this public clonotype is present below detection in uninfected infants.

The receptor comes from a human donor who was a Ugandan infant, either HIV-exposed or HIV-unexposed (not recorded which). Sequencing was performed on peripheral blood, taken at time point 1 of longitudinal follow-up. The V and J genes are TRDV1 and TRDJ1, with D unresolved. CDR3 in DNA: TGTGCTCTTGGGGACCCTAGGAAGCCAGGCAGTACCCCCTATAAACTCATCTTT. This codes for CALGDPRKPGSTPYKLIF.